This T cell receptor (beta chain) comes out of a study of blood T cell repertoires in COVID-19. As for the study in general: Collection of acute and convalescent COVID-19 samples took place in the United States, Italy and Spain.

V was trimmed by 3 bases and J by 4 bases, leaving 10 bases between them. This CDR3 has 15 amino acids. Germline CDR1 and CDR2: KGHSH and LQKENI. The assay was immunoSEQ multiplex PCR, and TCRdb's table has in-frame clones only and misses some. Here the sample spans over 400,000 clones, roughly nine tenths being singletons. Cohorts were determined from participant-reported clinical history. The origin of this receptor is a woman aged 60-75 years who had recovered from COVID-19. This sequence joins TRBV18 and TRBJ1-6, with a tentative D call TRBD1 (6 bases). The sample taken for sequencing was PBMCs or T cells enriched from blood (not recorded which). The CDR3 region has the DNA TGTGCCAGCTCACCCGGACAGATATATAATTCACCCCTCCACTTT. Protein sequence: CASSPGQIYNSPLHF.